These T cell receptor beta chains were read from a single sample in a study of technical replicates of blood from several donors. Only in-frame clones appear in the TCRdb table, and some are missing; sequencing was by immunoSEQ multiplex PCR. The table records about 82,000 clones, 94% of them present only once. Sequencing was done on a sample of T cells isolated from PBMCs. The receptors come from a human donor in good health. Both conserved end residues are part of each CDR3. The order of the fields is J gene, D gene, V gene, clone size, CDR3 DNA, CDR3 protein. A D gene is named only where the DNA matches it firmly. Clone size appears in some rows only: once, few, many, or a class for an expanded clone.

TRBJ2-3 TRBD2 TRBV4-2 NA TGTGCCAGCAGCCAAGATCTAGCGGGAGGCACAGATACGCAGTATTTT CASSQDLAGGTDTQYF
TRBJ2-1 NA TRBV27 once TGTGCCAGCAGTTTTGAGGCAGGGTCGCTGGGCGAGCAGTTCTTC CASSFEAGSLGEQFF
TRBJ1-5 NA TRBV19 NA TGTGCCAGTAGTATAGGGGCTAGCAATCAGCCCCAGCATTTT CASSIGASNQPQHF
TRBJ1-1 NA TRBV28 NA TGTGCCAGCACTTCCCTAGAGAACACTGAAGCTTTCTTT CASTSLENTEAFF
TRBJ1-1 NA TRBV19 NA TGTGCCAGTAGTCCCGGGGGGGAGAACACTGAAGCTTTCTTT CASSPGGENTEAFF
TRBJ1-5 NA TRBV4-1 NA TGCGCCAGCAGCCAAGACGGGGGCAATCAGCCCCAGCATTTT CASSQDGGNQPQHF
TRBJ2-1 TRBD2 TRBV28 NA TGTGCCAGCAGTTCTCCCAGCGGGAGCCCCTACAATGAGCAGTTCTTC CASSSPSGSPYNEQFF
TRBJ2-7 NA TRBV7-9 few TGTGCCAGCAGGGAGGAAAGCTCCTACGAGCAGTACTTC CASREESSYEQYF
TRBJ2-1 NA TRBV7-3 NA TGTGCCAGCAGCGTCACAGGTACCTACAATGAGCAGTTCTTC CASSVTGTYNEQFF
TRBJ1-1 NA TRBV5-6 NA TGTGCCAGCAGCTTGGACCAGTTCGGAGGAGGATCTGAAGCTTTCTTT CASSLDQFGGGSEAFF
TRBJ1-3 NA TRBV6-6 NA TGTGCCAGCAGTTACGGGCCAAACTCTGGAAACACCATATATTTT CASSYGPNSGNTIYF
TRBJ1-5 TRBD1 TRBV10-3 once TGTGCCATCAGAGGGGGCGACAATCAGCCCCAGCATTTT CAIRGGDNQPQHF
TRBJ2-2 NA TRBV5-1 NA TGCGCCAGCAGCGCGTCGCGTCCCGGGGAGCTGTTTTTT CASSASRPGELFF
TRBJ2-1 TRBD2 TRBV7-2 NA TGTGCCAGCAGCCAGACTAGCGGGAGGCGGAATGAGCAGTTCTTC CASSQTSGRRNEQFF
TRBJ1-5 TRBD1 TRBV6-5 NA TGTGCCAGCAGTACCATGGAGGACAGGAAACGGCCCCAGCATTTT CASSTMEDRKRPQHF
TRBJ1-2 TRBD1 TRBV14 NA TGTGCCAGCAGCGCGACAGGGTTTGGCTACACCTTC CASSATGFGYTF
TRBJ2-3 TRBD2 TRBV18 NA TGTGCCAGCTCACCAAAGACTTGGGAGGGCCTCACAGATACGCAGTATTTT CASSPKTWEGLTDTQYF
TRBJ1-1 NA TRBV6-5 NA TGTGCCAGCAGAGAGAACGGTGAAGCTTTCTTT CASRENGEAFF
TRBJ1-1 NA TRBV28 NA TGTGCCAGCAGCCAGAGGGGACAGAACACTGAAGCTTTCTTT CASSQRGQNTEAFF
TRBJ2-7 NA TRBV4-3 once TGCGCCAGCAGCCAAGGGGGCGCCTACGAGCAGTACTTC CASSQGGAYEQYF
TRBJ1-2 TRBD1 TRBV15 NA TGTGCCACCAGCAGAGGATTGGACAGGGTGATGAGTGGCTACACCTTC CATSRGLDRVMSGYTF
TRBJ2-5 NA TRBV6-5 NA TGTGCCAGCAAGGGGGTAGCAGAGGGAGAGACCCAGTACTTC CASKGVAEGETQYF
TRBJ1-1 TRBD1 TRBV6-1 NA TGTGCCACCTATAACAGGGGAACTGAAGCTTTCTTT CATYNRGTEAFF
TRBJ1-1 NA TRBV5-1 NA TGCGCCAGCAGCAGCACTGGTGAAGCTTTCTTT CASSSTGEAFF
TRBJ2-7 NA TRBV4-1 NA TGCGCCAGCAGCCAAGGTTTAGGGGTCGACGAGCAGTACTTC CASSQGLGVDEQYF
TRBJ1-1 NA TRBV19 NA TGTGCCAGTAGTATACAGGGGACGGCGAACACTGAAGCTTTCTTT CASSIQGTANTEAFF
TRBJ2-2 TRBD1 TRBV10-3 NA TGTGCCATCAGTGATCTTCGACAGGGGGCGAACGGGGAGCTGTTTTTT CAISDLRQGANGELFF
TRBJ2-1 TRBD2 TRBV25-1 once TGTGCCAGCAGTTCCCAGGGGACTAGCGGGCCTTACAATGAGCAGTTCTTC CASSSQGTSGPYNEQFF
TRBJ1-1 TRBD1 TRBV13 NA TGTGCCAGCAGCTTAGGCCTAGGACAGGGGATGGTCACTGAAGCTTTCTTT CASSLGLGQGMVTEAFF
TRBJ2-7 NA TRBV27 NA TGTGCCAGCAGTTTAGCCGAGACACCTATTTACGAGCAGTACTTC CASSLAETPIYEQYF
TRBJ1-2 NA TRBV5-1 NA TGCGCCAGCAGCTTTTCGTCCCCAGACTATGGCTACACCTTC CASSFSSPDYGYTF
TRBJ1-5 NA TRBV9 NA TGTGCCAGCAGCGTAGGCCAGGGGAATCAGCCCCAGCATTTT CASSVGQGNQPQHF
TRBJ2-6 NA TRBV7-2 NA TGTGCCAGCAGCTTAGAGCGGGGGGCCAACGTCCTGACTTTC CASSLERGANVLTF
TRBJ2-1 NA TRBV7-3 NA TGTGCCAGCACCTTGTTTCGGAGCTCCTACAATGAGCAGTTCTTC CASTLFRSSYNEQFF
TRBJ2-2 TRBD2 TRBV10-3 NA TGTGCCATCAGTAGTAGCGGGAGAAACACCGGGGAGCTGTTTTTT CAISSSGRNTGELFF
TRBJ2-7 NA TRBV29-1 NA TGCAGCGTTGCCACGACAGGAGGCTCCTACGAGCAGTACTTC CSVATTGGSYEQYF
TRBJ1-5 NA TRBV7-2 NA TGTGCCAGCAGCTTATCCCCATATAGAGGCGGCAATCAGCCCCAGCATTTT CASSLSPYRGGNQPQHF
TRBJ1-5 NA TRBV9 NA TGTGCCAGCAGCGTAGGTATCAGCGGTCAGCCCCAGCATTTT CASSVGISGQPQHF
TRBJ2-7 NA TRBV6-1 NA TGTGCCAGCAGTGAACAGGAAACCTACGAGCAGTACTTC CASSEQETYEQYF
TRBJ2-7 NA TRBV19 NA TGTGCCAGCCGGGAAACAGGGACCTACGAGCAGTACTTC CASRETGTYEQYF
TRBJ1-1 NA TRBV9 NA TGTGCCAGCAGCGTAGGGGGGGGATTTAACACTGAAGCTTTCTTT CASSVGGGFNTEAFF
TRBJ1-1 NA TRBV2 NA TGTGCCAGCTTACTTTCGTGGGAAGCTTTCTTT CASLLSWEAFF
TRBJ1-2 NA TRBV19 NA TGTGCCAGTAGTATCGGCCTAGCTAACTATGGCTACACCTTC CASSIGLANYGYTF
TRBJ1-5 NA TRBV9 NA TGTGCCAGCAGCCCCGGTCCGGGTACGGATCAGCCCCAGCATTTT CASSPGPGTDQPQHF
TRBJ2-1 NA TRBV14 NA TGTGCCAGCAGCCACCCAGCGGGCAGCTCCTACAATGAGCAGTTCTTC CASSHPAGSSYNEQFF
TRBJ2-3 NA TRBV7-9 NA TGTGCCAGCAGCGCGCCAGGGGTTAGCACAGATACGCAGTATTTT CASSAPGVSTDTQYF
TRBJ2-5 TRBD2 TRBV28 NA TGTGCCAGCAGTTTTGTGGCGGGAGAAGAGACCCAGTACTTC CASSFVAGEETQYF
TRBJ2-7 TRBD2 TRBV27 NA TGTGCCAGCAGCGATACGACTAGCCGAGTCTACGAGCAGTACTTC CASSDTTSRVYEQYF
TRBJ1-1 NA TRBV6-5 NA TGTGCCAGCATCCCATGGGAGGAGAACACTGAAGCTTTCTTT CASIPWEENTEAFF
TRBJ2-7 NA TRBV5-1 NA TGCGCCAGCAGCTCCTCCGGTTTATGGGAGCAGTACTTC CASSSSGLWEQYF
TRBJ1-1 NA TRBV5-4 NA TGTGCCAGCAGCACAGGGTTTAACACTGAAGCTTTCTTT CASSTGFNTEAFF
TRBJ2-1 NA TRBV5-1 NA TGCGCCAGCAGCTTCGGGGTTACGGGACTGAGCTACAATGAGCAGTTCTTC CASSFGVTGLSYNEQFF
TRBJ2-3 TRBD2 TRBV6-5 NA TGTGCCAGCAGTCCACTAGCGGGGAGCACAGATACGCAGTATTTT CASSPLAGSTDTQYF
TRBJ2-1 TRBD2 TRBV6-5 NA TGTGCCAGCAGTTACGGGGCTAGCGGGAGCAATGAGCAGTTCTTC CASSYGASGSNEQFF
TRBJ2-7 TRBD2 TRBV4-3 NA TGCGCCAGCAGCCAAGAGCGGGAGGCTACCTACGAGCAGTACTTC CASSQEREATYEQYF
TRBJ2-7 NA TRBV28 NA TGTGCCAGCAGTTCCAACTACAGGAGGGCCTACGAGCAGTACTTC CASSSNYRRAYEQYF
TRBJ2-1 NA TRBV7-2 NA TGTGCCAGCAGCTTAGCGACGGGACTTTTCTACAATGAGCAGTTCTTC CASSLATGLFYNEQFF